The next 14 T cell receptor beta chains were all read from a single sample in a study of beta chain features in type 1 diabetes. Study-level findings and limits: People with Type 1 diabetes carried modestly yet significantly shorter TCRB CDR3s in all four CD4+ subsets.

The entirety of the isolated RNA underwent reverse transcription, so expressed TCRB transcripts were sequenced. The method was immunoSEQ multiplex PCR; TCRdb's version includes in-frame clones alone and lacks a portion of them. This sample has more than 250,000 clones, with approximately 25% found just once. For these receptors, no antigen is known. The material sequenced was naive CD4+ T cells from blood. The receptors derive from a woman younger than 45 with type 1 diabetes.

CDR3 region: CASSVDGGIPFSGANVLTF. The CDR3 bases are TGTGCCAGCAGCGTAGACGGCGGGATTCCCTTCTCTGGGGCCAACGTCCTGACTTTC. The chain recombines TRBV9 with TRBJ2-6; weak D call: TRBD2 (6 bases). The CDR3 is 19 residues long. Looked up from germline, CDR1 is SGDLS and CDR2 is YYNGEE. With 0 bases removed from V and 0 bases from J, the gap between germline ends came to 16 bases. The variable domain in full, with the rest retrieved from reference TRBV9 and TRBJ2-6, is DSGVTQTPKHLITATGQRVTLRCSPRSGDLSVYWYQQSLDQGLQFLIQYYNGEERAKGNILERFSAQQFPDLHSELNLSSLELGDSALYFCASSVDGGIPFSGANVLTFGAGSRLTVL.

This clone showed up just a few times. The rearrangement joins TRBV7-9 to TRBJ1-1; no definite D call. CDR3 length equals 14 residues. The V and J ends lost 6 bases and 3 bases respectively, with 14 bases between them. In germline, CDR1 is SEHNR, CDR2 FQNEAQ (reference sequence). CDR3 in amino acids: CASRRAVEDTEAFF. Written as DNA, the CDR3 is TGTGCCAGCAGGAGGGCGGTAGAAGACACTGAAGCTTTCTTT.

This chain joins TRBV27 and TRBJ2-5; weak D call: TRBD2 (5 bases). CDR1 is MNHEY and CDR2 is SMNVEV in the germline V gene (reference sequence). The V gene lost 2 bases and the J gene lost 5 bases, with 12 bases spanning the gap. This CDR3 is 14 amino acids long. Here the CDR3 reads CASSLERAGETQYF. CDR3 DNA sequence: TGTGCCAGCAGTTTAGAGAGGGCCGGGGAGACCCAGTACTTC.

The chain combines TRBV4-2 with TRBJ2-7, with D possibly being TRBD2 (6 bases). The V gene's germline CDR1 is LGHNA and CDR2 YNFKEQ. The CDR3 runs 14 residues. Trimming cost V 3 bases and J 6 bases, with 15 bases left between them. The CDR3: CASSQGTGVSEQYF. The DNA for the CDR3 is TGTGCCAGCAGCCAGGGGACTGGGGTAAGCGAGCAGTACTTC.

This clone was found a few times. The chain joins TRBV29-1 to TRBJ1-1, with 10 bases fitting TRBD1. The V gene's germline CDR1 is SQVTM and CDR2 ANQGSEA. V was clipped by 4 bases and J by 4 bases; unmatched bases: 3. This CDR3 has 13 amino acids. CDR3 bases: TGCAGCGTTGGCGGGACAGGGGCCACTGAAGCTTTCTTT. This encodes CSVGGTGATEAFF.

The V call is TRBV5-4, the J call TRBJ2-3; 12 bases line up with TRBD2. Trimming cost V 3 bases and J 4 bases; bases outside gene matches: 6. Germline V gene lookup returns CDR1 SGHNT and CDR2 YYREEE (reference sequence). The CDR3 runs to 16 residues. CDR3 DNA: TGTGCCAGCAGCTCCCGGACTAGCGGGAAACCAGATACGCAGTATTTT. Translating it yields CASSSRTSGKPDTQYF.

CDR3 sequence reads: CASSSGTSGRTDTQYF. Here the CDR3 DNA reads TGTGCCAGCAGCTCCGGGACTAGCGGGAGAACAGATACGCAGTATTTT. The chain couples TRBV5-4 to TRBJ2-3; 14 bases are a match to TRBD2. Trimming at V came to 3 bases and at J to 3 bases, leaving 3 bases not matched to a gene. The germline CDR1 and CDR2 sequences are SGHNT and YYREEE (reference sequence). The CDR3 is 16 residues long.

The table lists this clone with a few counts. V is TRBV5-1 and J is TRBJ2-3; 13 bases fit TRBD2. Unmatched junction bases numbered 8, after V lost 4 bases and J lost 6 bases. This CDR3 is built from 16 residues. CDR1 and CDR2 from the germline V gene are SGHRS and YFSETQ. In nucleotides, the CDR3 is TGCGCCAGCAGCCACGGACTAGCGGGAGTCCTGGATACGCAGTATTTT. This translates into CASSHGLAGVLDTQYF.

V and J are TRBV29-1 and TRBJ2-4, with D unresolved. Germline loops: CDR1 SQVTM, CDR2 ANQGSEA. V lost 4 bases and J 8 bases, leaving 18 bases between the germline ends. This CDR3 is 14 amino acids long. The CDR3: CSVGSSTTADIQYF. The CDR3 region has the DNA TGCAGCGTTGGTAGCAGTACGACCGCGGACATTCAGTACTTC.

The sample holds a few counts of this clone. The rearrangement uses TRBV5-1 and TRBJ2-4, with TRBD1 as a possible D gene (6 bases). There are 17 residues in the CDR3. Germline V gene sequence: CDR1 SGHRS, CDR2 YFSETQ. Trimming left V 0 bases short and J 0 bases short, with 13 bases between. This CDR3 reads CASSLEGTTLAKNIQYF. In DNA, the CDR3 is TGCGCCAGCAGCTTGGAGGGGACAACTCTAGCCAAAAACATTCAGTACTTC.

This rearrangement joins TRBV7-3 to TRBJ2-3; TRBD2 matches 8 bases. The CDR3 totals 16 residues. V trimming: 5 bases; J trimming: 1 base; junction bases outside the gene matches: 8. From germline, CDR1 is SGHTA and CDR2 FQGTGA. CDR3 DNA: TGTGCCAGCAGCCCCTCAGCGGGAGTAGGCACAGATACGCAGTATTTT. This encodes CASSPSAGVGTDTQYF.

The rearrangement joins TRBV19 to TRBJ1-1; perhaps TRBD1 as D (6 bases). V shed 5 bases and J shed 4 bases, with 11 bases lying between them. The CDR3 is made up of 13 amino acids. Germline-derived CDR1 and CDR2 are LNHDA and SQIVND (reference sequence). CDR3 residues: CASSAGTSTEAFF. The DNA for the CDR3 is TGTGCCAGTAGTGCCGGGACAAGCACTGAAGCTTTCTTT.

Points on this clone: At the DNA level, this CDR3 is encoded by other sequences in the same sample as well. This chain joins TRBV7-9 and TRBJ1-5; maybe TRBD1 (5 bases). Germline V gene sequence: CDR1 SEHNR, CDR2 FQNEAQ (reference sequence). Trimming took off 5 bases at V and 1 base at J, with 9 bases between the two ends. The CDR3 runs to 14 residues. DNA for the CDR3: TGTGCCAGCAGCCTAGGACAAAGCAATCAGCCCCAGCATTTT. It yields the protein CASSLGQSNQPQHF.

This clone was observed a handful of times. This rearrangement joins TRBV11-1 to TRBJ1-1, with D hard to call. The CDR3 sequence is 13 residues long. Germline values: CDR1 SGHAT, CDR2 FQDESV (reference sequence). V was cut by 2 bases and J by 3 bases, with 7 bases left in between. Written as DNA, the CDR3 is TGTGCCAGCAGCTTACTAATGGACACTGAAGCTTTCTTT. Residues: CASSLLMDTEAFF.